This T cell receptor beta chain was profiled in a study of blood T cells in healthy people across ages. Study at large: Template switching caught about one barcoded beta molecule for each two T cells.

CDR1 and CDR2 (germline): DFQATT, SNEGSKA (reference sequence). The CDR3 loop spans 16 amino acids. Unmatched junction bases numbered 18, after V lost 6 bases and J lost 4 bases. Sample-barcoded 5' priming and a J-beta primer mix drove a second PCR of about 6 to 12 cycles. TCRdb reprocessed the 5' RACE reads via MiXCR and lists one record per CDR3 protein. This repertoire shows roughly 1,800,000 distinct CDR3 sequences, about 50% found once; its top ten account for over 2%. In terms of origin and age, donors were healthy Caucasian individuals from Russia aged 6 to 90. The specimen was blood. The source is a woman in her forties in good health. The chain employs TRBV20-1 and TRBJ2-7; TRBD1 agrees at 7 bases. The CDR3 DNA reads TGCAGTGCATCGAAGCCCCTCACAGGGGCTCTTTACGAGCAGTACTTC. Translation gives CSASKPLTGALYEQYF.